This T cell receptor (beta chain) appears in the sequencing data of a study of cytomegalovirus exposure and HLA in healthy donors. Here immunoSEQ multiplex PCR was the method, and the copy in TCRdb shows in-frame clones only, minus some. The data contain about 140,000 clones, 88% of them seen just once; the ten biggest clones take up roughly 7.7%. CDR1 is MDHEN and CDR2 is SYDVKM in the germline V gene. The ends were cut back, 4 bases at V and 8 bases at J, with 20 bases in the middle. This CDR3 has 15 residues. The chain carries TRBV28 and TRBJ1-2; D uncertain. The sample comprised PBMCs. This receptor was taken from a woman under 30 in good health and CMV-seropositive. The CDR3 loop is CASSSPSLLGRGYTF. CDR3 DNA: TGTGCCAGCAGTTCCCCCTCCCTTCTAGGCCGGGGCTACACCTTC.